Below, 19 T cell receptor beta chains from the same sample are listed, as sequenced in a study of blood T cell repertoires in COVID-19. Sequencing used immunoSEQ multiplex PCR; TCRdb keeps in-frame clones, though not all of them. The table lists about 53,000 clones, roughly 80% of them singletons. The sample taken for sequencing was peripheral blood. These receptors were obtained from a woman aged 55-69 years with acute or convalescent COVID-19.

As regards this clone: The sample carries other DNA sequences with the same CDR3. This chain connects TRBV6-1 to TRBJ1-1; D is ambiguous. V lost 0 bases and J lost 4, with 6 bases in between. CDR3 size: 13 residues. Germline-derived CDR1 and CDR2 are MNHNS and SASEGT. The CDR3 loop reads CASSEARGTEAFF. Here the CDR3 DNA reads TGTGCCAGCAGTGAAGCTCGGGGCACTGAAGCTTTCTTT.

The chain uses TRBV5-1 and TRBJ1-1, with 8 nucleotides matching TRBD1. CDR3 length equals 15 residues. CDR1 and CDR2 from the germline V gene are SGHRS and YFSETQ. The trim removed 0 bases at V and 4 bases at J, leaving 5 bases unmatched. CDR3 protein: CASSLAQGAGTEAFF. The CDR3 region has the DNA TGCGCCAGCAGCTTGGCCCAGGGGGCTGGCACTGAAGCTTTCTTT.

The chain joins TRBV6-5 to TRBJ1-2, with D perhaps matching TRBD1 (5 bases). There are 14 residues in the CDR3. Trimming took off 7 bases at V and 0 bases at J, with 12 bases between the two ends. Germline V gene data show CDR1 as MNHEY and CDR2 as SVGAGI. CDR3 protein: CASKPQGSNYGYTF. As DNA, the CDR3 is TGTGCCAGCAAACCCCAGGGATCTAACTATGGCTACACCTTC.

The chain is built from TRBV14 and TRBJ2-1; maybe TRBD1 (6 bases). Between the trimmed V and J ends, which lost 4 bases and 0 bases, there was a span of 10 bases. In germline, CDR1 is SGHDN, CDR2 FVKESK. This CDR3 has 15 residues. The CDR3 sequence is CASSLLQGSYNEQFF. In DNA, the CDR3 is TGTGCCAGCAGCCTCTTACAGGGCTCCTACAATGAGCAGTTCTTC.

The chain employs TRBV7-3 and TRBJ2-2; 7 bases align to TRBD2. The CDR3 consists of 18 residues. J was trimmed by 4 bases and V by 5 bases; bases with no gene match: 16. Germline CDR1 is SGHTA and CDR2 is FQGTGA. CDR3 sequence reads: CASSPLGAGRDGTGELFF. The CDR3 nucleotides read TGTGCCAGCAGCCCGCTAGGAGCGGGACGCGATGGCACCGGGGAGCTGTTTTTT.

The chain uses TRBV27 and TRBJ1-5; tentatively, D is TRBD1 (5 bases). Germline V gene data show CDR1 as MNHEY and CDR2 as SMNVEV (reference sequence). V was clipped by 2 bases and J by 11 bases, with 16 bases between them. The CDR3 spans 14 residues. The CDR3 here is CASSLRGDSEAQHF. CDR3 bases: TGTGCCAGCAGTTTACGGGGGGACTCGGAAGCCCAGCATTTT.

The sample holds one count of this clone. The chain couples TRBV15 to TRBJ1-5; D ambiguous. V lost 0 bases and J 0 bases, leaving 6 bases between the germline ends. Looked up from germline, CDR1 is LNHNV and CDR2 is YYDKDF (reference sequence). This CDR3 has 15 amino acids. The CDR3 here is CATSRDFSSNQPQHF. The CDR3 nucleotides read TGTGCCACCAGCAGAGATTTCTCTAGCAATCAGCCCCAGCATTTT.

The chain is built from TRBV6-1 and TRBJ1-3; D call uncertain. There are 16 residues in the CDR3. CDR1 MNHNS and CDR2 SASEGT come from the germline V gene. V dropped 3 bases and J dropped 2 bases, with 14 bases sitting between them. CDR3 residues: CASSDRPPQTGNTIYF. The CDR3, as DNA: TGTGCCAGCAGTGACCGTCCTCCGCAGACTGGAAACACCATATATTTT.

This clone was seen a single time. This CDR3 reads CASSVSLRGEGNTIYF. DNA of the CDR3: TGTGCCAGCAGCGTAAGCCTCCGGGGAGAGGGAAACACCATATATTTT. The rearrangement joins TRBV9 to TRBJ1-3; D is uncertain. This CDR3 is built from 16 residues. Germline values: CDR1 SGDLS, CDR2 YYNGEE. The V end lost 1 base, the J end lost 4 bases, and 15 bases lay between the germline ends.

V is TRBV10-3 and J is TRBJ2-7; 10 nucleotides line up with TRBD2. The CDR3 is 16 amino acids. The germline V gene has CDR1 ENHRY and CDR2 SYGVKD. The ends lost 4 bases at V and 1 base at J; junction bases unmatched: 7. The CDR3 loop reads CAISAPPSGGSYEQYF. The CDR3 DNA reads TGTGCCATCAGTGCCCCCCCTAGCGGGGGTTCCTACGAGCAGTACTTC.

V and J are TRBV11-2 and TRBJ1-3, with D unresolved. The CDR3 length is 17 residues. Trimming pared 8 bases from V and 0 bases from J, leaving 20 bases between. Germline-derived CDR1 and CDR2 are SGHAT and FQNNGV. The CDR3 reads CASGKLRGAGSGNTIYF. CDR3 bases: TGTGCCAGCGGAAAATTAAGAGGCGCGGGCTCTGGAAACACCATATATTTT.

The sample holds a few counts of this clone. The chain has TRBV7-2 and TRBJ2-7, with 7 bases aligning to TRBD2. This CDR3 is 15 amino acids long. Trimming cost V 4 bases and J 6 bases; bases outside gene matches: 12. Germline lookup yields CDR1 SGHTA and CDR2 FQGNSA. The CDR3 is CASSSSGGSLSEQYF. DNA for the CDR3: TGTGCCAGCAGCTCGTCAGGCGGGAGTTTGAGCGAGCAGTACTTC.

This clone was observed once. The chain joins TRBV24-1 to TRBJ2-5; D uncertain. The CDR3 is made up of 12 amino acids. CDR1 KGHDR and CDR2 SFDVKD come from the germline V gene. Between the trimmed V and J ends, which lost 1 base and 5 bases, there was a span of 4 bases. This CDR3 is CATSDFQETQYF. DNA of the CDR3: TGTGCCACCAGTGATTTCCAGGAGACCCAGTACTTC.

V usage is TRBV15 and J usage is TRBJ1-1; a possible D gene is TRBD1 (6 bases). The germline V gene has CDR1 LNHNV and CDR2 YYDKDF (reference sequence). V was trimmed by 0 bases and J by 8 bases, leaving 10 bases between them. The length of the CDR3 is 13 residues. CDR3: CATSRDPTGEAFF. For the CDR3, the DNA is TGTGCCACCAGCAGAGATCCTACAGGGGAAGCTTTCTTT.

Only one count was recorded for this clone. This sequence joins TRBV12-3 or TRBV12-4 and TRBJ1-2; D is undetermined. CDR3 size: 13 residues. V lost 8 bases and J 8 bases, leaving 18 bases between the germline ends. This CDR3 reads CASEPSTSRGYTF. CDR3 nucleotide sequence: TGTGCCAGCGAGCCGTCCACCTCTCGGGGCTACACCTTC.

V is TRBV5-5 and J is TRBJ1-1; 8 nucleotides line up with TRBD1. The CDR3 runs to 15 residues. V lost 3 bases and J lost 4; bases outside the gene matches: 8. Germline V lookup: CDR1 SGHKS, CDR2 YYEKEE (reference sequence). The CDR3 reads CASSWEDRGGTEAFF. CDR3 nucleotides: TGTGCCAGCAGCTGGGAAGACAGGGGCGGCACTGAAGCTTTCTTT.

The chain employs TRBV7-8 and TRBJ1-1; D is ambiguous. V was cut by 5 bases and J by 1 base, with 8 bases left in between. This CDR3 comprises 13 residues. The germline V gene has CDR1 SGHVS and CDR2 FQNEAQ. In DNA form, the CDR3 reads TGTGCCAGCAGCGAACAACCGAACACTGAAGCTTTCTTT. This codes for CASSEQPNTEAFF.

J is TRBJ1-2 and V is TRBV3-1 (or the pseudogene TRBV3-2); a weak D match, TRBD1 (6 bases). V lost 1 base to trimming and J lost 5 bases, with 14 bases between them. Germline V lookup: CDR1 LGHDT, CDR2 YNNKEL (reference sequence). The CDR3 has 15 residues. CDR3 in amino acids: CASSQVGGGQYGYTF. The CDR3, as DNA: TGTGCCAGCAGCCAAGTGGGCGGGGGGCAATATGGCTACACCTTC.

The chain has TRBV6-4 and TRBJ2-2; D gene unclear. Germline loops: CDR1 MRHNA, CDR2 SNTAGT. CDR3 length equals 14 residues. Trimming left V 6 bases short and J 1 base short, with 9 bases between. CDR3 sequence (DNA): TGTGCCAGCAGACCCCTATGGAACACCGGGGAGCTGTTTTTT. This codes for CASRPLWNTGELFF.